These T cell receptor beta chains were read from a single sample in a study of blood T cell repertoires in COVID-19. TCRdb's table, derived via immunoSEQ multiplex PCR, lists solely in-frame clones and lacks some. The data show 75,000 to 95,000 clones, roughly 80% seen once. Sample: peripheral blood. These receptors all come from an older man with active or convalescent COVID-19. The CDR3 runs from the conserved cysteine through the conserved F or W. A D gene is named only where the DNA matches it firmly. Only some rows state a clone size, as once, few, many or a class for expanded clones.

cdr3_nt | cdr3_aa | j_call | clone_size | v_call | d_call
TGTGCCAGTAGTATTTCTAGCGGGATAGTTAATGAGCAGTTCTTC | CASSISSGIVNEQFF | TRBJ2-1 | - | TRBV19 | TRBD2
TGTGCCAGCAGCCCGGGGTTGGAAAGCACTGAAGCTTTCTTT | CASSPGLESTEAFF | TRBJ1-1 | - | TRBV7-3 | -
TGCGCCAGCAGCTTGATGGGACAACGTGACACCGGGGAGCTGTTTTTT | CASSLMGQRDTGELFF | TRBJ2-2 | - | TRBV5-1 | -
TGTGCCATCAGTAGGACAGGGGAGGATGAGCAGTTCTTC | CAISRTGEDEQFF | TRBJ2-1 | - | TRBV10-3 | TRBD1
TGTGCCAGCAGCCCTATAGCGGGAGGATACAATGAGCAGTTCTTC | CASSPIAGGYNEQFF | TRBJ2-1 | - | TRBV3-1/TRBV3-2 | TRBD2
TGCGCCAGCTCGACGGGACAGGGTGTTGCAACTAATGAAAAACTGTTTTTT | CASSTGQGVATNEKLFF | TRBJ1-4 | - | TRBV5-1 | TRBD1
TGTGCCAGCAGCTTGGGAACAGGGTTCTCTGGAAACACCATATATTTT | CASSLGTGFSGNTIYF | TRBJ1-3 | - | TRBV11-2 | -
TGTGCCAGCAAAAAAACAGGGTCAGGCTACACCTTC | CASKKTGSGYTF | TRBJ1-2 | - | TRBV6-5 | -
TGTGCCAGCAGCTGGAGTCAGAGACGAGATGGCTACACCTTC | CASSWSQRRDGYTF | TRBJ1-2 | - | TRBV7-9 | -
TGTGCCAGCTCACCACCCTTTCGAGGTTCACCCCTCCACTTT | CASSPPFRGSPLHF | TRBJ1-6 | - | TRBV18 | -
TGTGCCAGCCTCTTTGGGGGGTCACCCCTCCACTTT | CASLFGGSPLHF | TRBJ1-6 | - | TRBV21-1 | -
TGTGCCAGCAGCAAAGAATCTAATGGTAACTATGGCTACACCTTC | CASSKESNGNYGYTF | TRBJ1-2 | - | TRBV21-1 | -
TGTGCCAGTAGTATGTTTGGGCCCAATGAAAAACTGTTTTTT | CASSMFGPNEKLFF | TRBJ1-4 | - | TRBV19 | -
TGTGCCAGCTCACTACTACCCACTGAACCTGAAAAACTGTTTTTT | CASSLLPTEPEKLFF | TRBJ1-4 | - | TRBV18 | -
TGCGCCAGCAGCTTGGGGACAGGGGCCGAGAACACTGAAGCTTTCTTT | CASSLGTGAENTEAFF | TRBJ1-1 | - | TRBV5-1 | TRBD1
TGTGCCAGTAGGGACAGCAACTATGGCTACACCTTC | CASRDSNYGYTF | TRBJ1-2 | - | TRBV19 | -
TGTGCCAGCGCTCCGGGAGGGCCCCGGGCAGATACGCAGTATTTT | CASAPGGPRADTQYF | TRBJ2-3 | - | TRBV6-4 | TRBD2
TGTGCCAGCAGCTTGACGGGAGGCCCTTACAATGAGCAGTTCTTC | CASSLTGGPYNEQFF | TRBJ2-1 | - | TRBV5-5 | TRBD2
TGCAGCGCTATAAACAGGGGAATCTATGGCTACACCTTC | CSAINRGIYGYTF | TRBJ1-2 | - | TRBV29-1 | TRBD1
TGTGCCAGCAGTGTCCAGGGTCAAGAGACCCAGTACTTC | CASSVQGQETQYF | TRBJ2-5 | - | TRBV11-2 | -
TGCGCCAGCAGCTTCCAGGGGTTGAATTCACCCCTCCACTTT | CASSFQGLNSPLHF | TRBJ1-6 | - | TRBV5-1 | -
TGCGCCAGCAGTATGGGGGCGGGAAACACCATATATTTT | CASSMGAGNTIYF | TRBJ1-3 | - | TRBV5-1 | -
TGTGCCAGCAACCGGGACAGGGGATCACAGCCCCAGCATTTT | CASNRDRGSQPQHF | TRBJ1-5 | - | TRBV28 | TRBD1
TGTGCCAGCAGCAGGCTCGACAGGGCCTCCTACAATGAGCAGTTCTTC | CASSRLDRASYNEQFF | TRBJ2-1 | - | TRBV5-6 | TRBD1
TGTGCCAGCAGTATTGGGGGGGACCTAAATCAGCCCCAGCATTTT | CASSIGGDLNQPQHF | TRBJ1-5 | - | TRBV28 | -
TGTGCCAGCAGCTTAGATCTATTGAACACCGGGGAGCTGTTTTTT | CASSLDLLNTGELFF | TRBJ2-2 | - | TRBV11-2 | -
TGTGCCAGCAGCGTAGCTACGGGGGGAAGCGGGCCCTCGCTTTATACGCAGTATTTT | CASSVATGGSGPSLYTQYF | TRBJ2-3 | - | TRBV9 | TRBD2
TGTGCCACCAGTTTAAACACCGGGGAGCTGTTTTTT | CATSLNTGELFF | TRBJ2-2 | - | TRBV24-1 | -
TGTGCCAGTAGTCGACTAGCGGGAGGGAGCACAGATACGCAGTATTTT | CASSRLAGGSTDTQYF | TRBJ2-3 | - | TRBV19 | TRBD2
TGTGCCAGCAGCCCGGGGGGGACTAATGAAAAACTGTTTTTT | CASSPGGTNEKLFF | TRBJ1-4 | - | TRBV11-1 | -
TGTGCCAGCACCCTAGATGGGCTAGCGGGGGGCAAGACCCAGTACTTC | CASTLDGLAGGKTQYF | TRBJ2-5 | - | TRBV7-8 | TRBD2
TGTGCCAGCTCGGACAGGGCGAGCTCTGGAAACACCATATATTTT | CASSDRASSGNTIYF | TRBJ1-3 | - | TRBV2 | TRBD1
TGCGCCAGCAGCATCTCACAGGGGGCTTCGACTGAAGCTTTCTTT | CASSISQGASTEAFF | TRBJ1-1 | - | TRBV5-1 | TRBD1
TGTGCCAGCAGCTTAGGGACAGGGGGCATTGAAGCTTTCTTT | CASSLGTGGIEAFF | TRBJ1-1 | few | TRBV7-9 | TRBD1
TGTGCCATCAGTAGTACAGGGACCAACGGCTACACCTTC | CAISSTGTNGYTF | TRBJ1-2 | - | TRBV10-3 | -
TGTGCCAGCAGCGTGTCTCAGGGGAACACTGAAGCTTTCTTT | CASSVSQGNTEAFF | TRBJ1-1 | - | TRBV7-9 | -
TGCGCCAGCAGCCAAGAAGGCCACAGTAGTTATAGCAATCAGCCCCAGCATTTT | CASSQEGHSSYSNQPQHF | TRBJ1-5 | - | TRBV4-1 | -
TGTGCCAGCAGCTTAGGGGGCTTAGGTGAAAAACTGTTTTTT | CASSLGGLGEKLFF | TRBJ1-4 | - | TRBV7-9 | -
TGTGCCAGCAGCCCGGCAGGGTATAGTGGAAACACCATATATTTT | CASSPAGYSGNTIYF | TRBJ1-3 | - | TRBV11-2 | -
TGCGCCAGCAGCTTGGCCCGGCTAGCGGGAGGTTTGGATGTGGTGCAGTTCTTC | CASSLARLAGGLDVVQFF | TRBJ2-1 | - | TRBV5-1 | TRBD2
TGTGCCAGCAGCTCCGTAGGGGGGACAGGGTTGGAGACCCAGTACTTC | CASSSVGGTGLETQYF | TRBJ2-5 | - | TRBV7-9 | TRBD1
TGTGCCAGCAGGAAGGACAGGGTGGAGACCCAGTACTTC | CASRKDRVETQYF | TRBJ2-5 | - | TRBV6-5 | TRBD1
TGCAGCGTTGACTCTAGCGGGAGGGCCACGGGCGGAGAGACCCAGTACTTC | CSVDSSGRATGGETQYF | TRBJ2-5 | few | TRBV29-1 | TRBD2
TGTGCCAGCACCCGACAGTGGGACACCGGGGAGCTGTTTTTT | CASTRQWDTGELFF | TRBJ2-2 | - | TRBV6-5 | -
TGCAGCGTTTATGACTGGCCTCAAGGCTACACCTTC | CSVYDWPQGYTF | TRBJ1-2 | - | TRBV29-1 | -
TGCGCCAGCAGCGGGGGGACCCAAGAGACCCAGTACTTC | CASSGGTQETQYF | TRBJ2-5 | - | TRBV5-1 | -
TGTGCCAGCAGCTTAGATCTGGCTAGGCGGGATACGCAGTATTTT | CASSLDLARRDTQYF | TRBJ2-3 | - | TRBV11-2 | -
TGTGCCAGCAGCCTCCACAGGGATGGTAATTCACCCCTCCACTTT | CASSLHRDGNSPLHF | TRBJ1-6 | few | TRBV11-2 | -
TGTGCCTGGAGGCGGAGGACTAGCACAGATACGCAGTATTTT | CAWRRRTSTDTQYF | TRBJ2-3 | - | TRBV30 | -
TGTGCCAGCAGTCGCACAGGGAATAGCAATCAGCCCCAGCATTTT | CASSRTGNSNQPQHF | TRBJ1-5 | - | TRBV6-5 | -
TGCGCCAGCAGCCAAGTGGGGGGTGTGGGAGTAGATGGCTACACCTTC | CASSQVGGVGVDGYTF | TRBJ1-2 | - | TRBV4-1 | -